The rows below give T cell receptor beta chains drawn from one sample of a study of beta chain features in type 1 diabetes. Measured with immunoSEQ multiplex PCR; TCRdb has only the in-frame clones, and not every one. The sample carries fewer than 250,000 clones, 9% to 10% recorded once. Sequences were obtained from naive CD4+ T cells from blood. The receptors were sampled from a woman aged 18-29 years in good health. The CDR3 runs from the conserved cysteine through the conserved F or W. A D gene is named only where the DNA matches it firmly. The size field is filled for only some rows; it gives once, few, many or a size class.

V,D,J,size,CDR3,DNA
TRBV5-8,NA,TRBJ2-5,few,CASSLASETQYF,TGTGCCAGCAGCTTGGCCTCGGAGACCCAGTACTTC
TRBV27,TRBD1,TRBJ2-7,NA,CASSFSRTGAFFEQYF,TGTGCCAGCAGTTTTTCGAGGACAGGGGCCTTCTTCGAGCAGTACTTC
TRBV19,NA,TRBJ1-5,NA,CASSLQGIGNQPQHF,TGTGCCAGTAGCCTCCAGGGGATCGGCAATCAGCCCCAGCATTTT
TRBV25-1,NA,TRBJ2-1,NA,CASSEVWASNEQFF,TGTGCCAGCAGTGAAGTATGGGCGTCCAATGAGCAGTTCTTC
TRBV18,TRBD2,TRBJ2-3,few,CASSPSSGTDTQYF,TGTGCCAGCTCACCTTCTAGCGGAACAGATACGCAGTATTTT
TRBV7-2,TRBD2,TRBJ2-7,NA,CASSVTGTSGSATYEQYF,TGTGCCAGCAGCGTAACCGGGACTAGCGGGAGTGCGACCTACGAGCAGTACTTC
TRBV27,NA,TRBJ1-1,few,CASGAPGMTNTEAFF,TGTGCCAGCGGGGCACCGGGTATGACGAACACTGAAGCTTTCTTT
TRBV30,NA,TRBJ1-1,few,CAWSVLGVNTEAFF,TGTGCCTGGAGTGTATTAGGGGTTAACACTGAAGCTTTCTTT
TRBV19,NA,TRBJ2-1,few,CASAQAGGSSYNEQFF,TGTGCCAGCGCACAGGCAGGGGGGAGCTCCTACAATGAGCAGTTCTTC
TRBV4-1,TRBD2,TRBJ2-3,NA,CASSLGGSSTDTQYF,TGCGCCAGCAGCCTAGGCGGGAGTAGTACAGATACGCAGTATTTT
TRBV15,TRBD2,TRBJ2-1,few,CATSRDLTPGGYNEQFF,TGTGCCACCAGCAGAGATCTGACCCCGGGGGGTTACAATGAGCAGTTCTTC
TRBV6-5,NA,TRBJ2-1,NA,CATHPAGSYNEQFF,TGTGCAACCCACCCGGCGGGGTCATACAATGAGCAGTTCTTC
TRBV4-1,NA,TRBJ1-3,few,CASSQGTLRNTIYF,TGCGCCAGCAGCCAAGGGACTCTACGAAACACCATATATTTT
TRBV30,TRBD2,TRBJ2-7,few,CAGDIGLAGSYEQYF,TGTGCCGGGGATATCGGACTAGCGGGGTCCTACGAGCAGTACTTC
TRBV6-1,TRBD1,TRBJ2-7,NA,CASRDPGQGTYEQYF,TGTGCCAGCAGGGATCCGGGACAGGGTACATACGAGCAGTACTTC
TRBV2,NA,TRBJ1-1,few,CASSVGVPDTEAFF,TGTGCCAGCAGCGTAGGGGTTCCTGACACTGAAGCTTTCTTT
TRBV10-3,NA,TRBJ1-5,NA,CASMADLNQPQHF,TGTGCCAGCATGGCGGATCTGAATCAGCCCCAGCATTTT
TRBV30,NA,TRBJ2-7,NA,CAWSFGRDYEQYF,TGTGCCTGGAGTTTCGGCAGGGACTACGAGCAGTACTTC
TRBV30,TRBD2,TRBJ2-7,NA,CACPKGGRTSYEQYF,TGTGCCTGTCCCAAGGGCGGGAGGACCTCCTACGAGCAGTACTTC
TRBV6-1,TRBD2,TRBJ2-7,few,CASSEGSQRLAGSYEQYF,TGTGCCAGCAGTGAAGGGTCCCAGCGGCTAGCGGGGTCCTACGAGCAGTACTTC
TRBV11-3,NA,TRBJ1-6,few,CASSLGDSDNSPLHF,TGTGCCAGCAGCTTAGGAGACAGTGATAATTCACCCCTCCACTTT
TRBV2,NA,TRBJ1-2,NA,CASAGRSPHYGYTF,TGTGCCAGCGCCGGGAGGTCACCTCACTATGGCTACACCTTC
TRBV30,TRBD2,TRBJ2-1,few,CAWSGLAGASEQFF,TGTGCCTGGAGTGGCCTAGCGGGAGCGAGTGAGCAGTTCTTC
TRBV2,TRBD1,TRBJ2-3,NA,CASSRTGGTDTQYF,TGTGCCAGCTCCCGGACAGGGGGTACAGATACGCAGTATTTT
TRBV5-4,TRBD2,TRBJ2-1,many,CASSVTSREQFF,TGTGCCAGCAGCGTGACTAGCCGTGAGCAGTTCTTC
TRBV6-1,NA,TRBJ2-7,few,CASSAGLRVSEQYF,TGTGCCAGCAGTGCCGGACTCCGCGTTTCTGAGCAGTACTTC
TRBV6-5,TRBD2,TRBJ2-5,few,CASRGTSATGAQYF,TGTGCCAGCAGGGGGACTAGCGCCACCGGGGCCCAGTACTTC
TRBV7-9,NA,TRBJ1-2,NA,CASSLGVSGTPQNYGYTF,TGTGCCAGCAGCTTAGGAGTGTCCGGGACACCCCAGAACTATGGCTACACCTTC
TRBV29-1,NA,TRBJ2-5,NA,CSVGGQYQETQYF,TGCAGCGTGGGGGGGCAGTACCAAGAGACCCAGTACTTC
TRBV5-1,NA,TRBJ2-3,NA,CASSFPHTDTQYF,TGCGCCAGCAGCTTCCCCCACACAGATACGCAGTATTTT
TRBV30,NA,TRBJ2-2,few,CAWSGSRAGELFF,TGTGCCTGGAGCGGGAGTAGGGCCGGGGAGCTGTTTTTT
TRBV14,TRBD2,TRBJ2-2,NA,CASSQGILAGHNTGELFF,TGTGCCAGCAGCCAAGGGATTCTAGCGGGACATAACACCGGGGAGCTGTTTTTT
TRBV9,NA,TRBJ1-3,NA,CASSVTAGSSGNTIYF,TGTGCCAGCAGCGTAACTGCCGGGAGCTCTGGAAACACCATATATTTT
TRBV6-1,TRBD1,TRBJ2-1,few,CASREQGSSYNEQFF,TGTGCCAGCAGGGAACAGGGGAGCTCCTACAATGAGCAGTTCTTC
TRBV30,TRBD2,TRBJ2-7,few,CAWSTPGGYYEQYF,TGTGCCTGGAGTACCCCGGGAGGGTACTACGAGCAGTACTTC
TRBV18,TRBD1,TRBJ2-7,NA,CASSPPLGQGVYEQYF,TGTGCCAGCTCACCACCTCTGGGACAGGGGGTCTACGAGCAGTACTTC
TRBV5-1,TRBD1,TRBJ1-1,NA,CASSGTGSYTEAFF,TGCGCCAGCAGCGGGACAGGGTCTTACACTGAAGCTTTCTTT
TRBV30,TRBD1,TRBJ1-2,NA,CAWSPGGPRTF,TGTGCCTGGAGTCCAGGGGGCCCTAGGACCTTC
TRBV4-1,TRBD1,TRBJ2-3,many,CASSQDGTGSGTDTQYF,TGCGCCAGCAGCCAAGATGGGACAGGCTCGGGGACAGATACGCAGTATTTT
TRBV2,TRBD1,TRBJ2-7,few,CASSTGTGGLPYEQYF,TGTGCCAGCAGCACCGGGACAGGGGGCCTACCCTACGAGCAGTACTTC
TRBV21-1,NA,TRBJ1-1,NA,CASSTSDTEAFF,TGTGCCAGCAGCACCTCCGACACTGAAGCTTTCTTT